Sequencing of this T cell receptor (beta chain) was carried out in a study of T-cell memory formation after mild COVID-19. Study-wide background: TCR clustering was largely donor specific. Study-wide results and caveats: Clones contracting across day 15 to 85 had a balanced CD4/CD8 profile; later expanding clones leaned CD4+. Clones that contracted clustered mainly in CM and EM if CD4+ and in EMRA if CD8+. Clones from the second wave (peaking day 37) had unconfirmed SARS-CoV-2 specificity.

This CDR3 is 14 amino acids long. The J segment lost 4 bases and the V segment lost 3 bases, leaving 3 bases of the junction unmatched. TCRdb recomputed calls from the 5' RACE reads with MiXCR, one row per CDR3 protein. In the table there are over 120,000 distinct CDR3 sequences, 25% of which are singletons. A few counts support this clonotype. Its antigen is not identified. Sequencing was performed on PBMCs or a T cell subset sorted from them (not recorded which). The clonotype was recovered from an adult woman who had mild COVID-19 (a few samples of this study predate the infection). Cell type and time point are not known. V is TRBV12-3 or TRBV12-4 and J is TRBJ2-1; 7 bases match TRBD2. The CDR3 coding sequence is TGTGCCAGCAGTTTGGCGGGGGTATACAATGAGCAGTTCTTC. It yields the protein CASSLAGVYNEQFF.